These T cell receptor beta chains were read from a single sample in a study of molecular identifiers for immune sequencing clone quantification. TCRdb recomputed calls from the PCR reads with MiXCR, one row per CDR3 protein. The sample consists of under 600,000 distinct CDR3 sequences, about a quarter of them appearing once. Sequenced material: naive CD8+ T cells from blood, with Jurkat cell RNA spiked in. Source of these receptors: a human donor in good health. Some libraries in this study had Jurkat cell RNA spiked in. Both conserved end residues are part of each CDR3. A D gene is named only where the DNA matches it firmly. Some rows have no size entry. The others give once, few or many, or a class for an expanded clone.

d_call clone_size j_call v_call cdr3_nt cdr3_aa
- - TRBJ1-1 TRBV30 TGTGCCTGGATTTTCGGCAGGGGTTTTACTGAAGCTTTCTTT CAWIFGRGFTEAFF
- - TRBJ2-3 TRBV6-1 TGTGCCAGCAGTGATCCTAGAGCGGCAACAGATACGCAGTATTTT CASSDPRAATDTQYF
- many TRBJ2-2 TRBV7-9 TGTGCCAGCAGCTTCCCGGGGAACACCGGGGAGCTGTTTTTT CASSFPGNTGELFF
- - TRBJ2-1 TRBV28 TGTGCCAGCATTCCCGCGGGACATCCCTACAATGAGCAGTTCTTC CASIPAGHPYNEQFF
- many TRBJ2-7 TRBV19 TGTGCCAGTAGTATGGGCCCGGGAACGGTCTACGAGCAGTACTTC CASSMGPGTVYEQYF
TRBD1 many TRBJ2-7 TRBV6-1 TGTGCCAGCAGTGAGAGACAGGGATATCCCTACGAGCAGTACTTC CASSERQGYPYEQYF
TRBD2 many TRBJ2-1 TRBV3-1 TGTGCCAGCAGCTCGGGACTAGCTTACAATGAGCAGTTCTTC CASSSGLAYNEQFF
TRBD1 - TRBJ1-5 TRBV24-1 TGTGCCACCAGTGGAGGGGACAGTTGGCAGCCCCAGCATTTT CATSGGDSWQPQHF
- few TRBJ1-5 TRBV19 TGTGCCAGTAGTATGTCAGGGCCTAGCCAGCCCCAGCATTTT CASSMSGPSQPQHF
- many TRBJ2-7 TRBV29-1 TGCAGCGTTGAACGTCTAGGGGAGCAGTACTTC CSVERLGEQYF
TRBD2 - TRBJ2-7 TRBV11-2 TGTGCCAGCAGCTTTCGGCGGGAGAGGGCCAATGAGCAGTACTTC CASSFRRERANEQYF
- few TRBJ2-3 TRBV9 TGTGCCAGCAGCGTAGCCGAGTTTGCCCTTTTAGGGCACACGCAGTATTTT CASSVAEFALLGHTQYF
- - TRBJ2-5 TRBV12-3/TRBV12-4 TGTGCCAGCGGGTACAGGGTAGAGGGGGTAGAGACCCAGTACTTC CASGYRVEGVETQYF
- many TRBJ2-5 TRBV12-3/TRBV12-4 TGTGCCAGCAGTGCCCGGGACCCCGTAAGCCAAGAGACCCAGTACTTC CASSARDPVSQETQYF
- - TRBJ2-3 TRBV15 TGTGCCACCAGTCCCTCGGCTAGCCCGCCAGATGCGCAGTATTTT CATSPSASPPDAQYF
- many TRBJ1-5 TRBV5-1 TGCGCCAGCAGCTTGGGGGGGGTTGGCAATCAGCCCCAGCATTTT CASSLGGVGNQPQHF
- many TRBJ1-3 TRBV4-3 TGCGCCAGCAGCCGGGGACGGAGCTCTGGAAACACCATATATTTT CASSRGRSSGNTIYF
TRBD1 - TRBJ2-7 TRBV4-3 TGCGCCAGCAGCCAAGAAACAGGGGTACCCTACGAGCAGCACTTC CASSQETGVPYEQHF
TRBD2 few TRBJ2-5 TRBV20-1 TGCAGTGCCCCGGGACTAGCGGGAGGGCACACAGAGACCCAGTACTTC CSAPGLAGGHTETQYF
- few TRBJ2-5 TRBV9 TGTGCCAGCAGCGAGAGCCCCGGGACCCAAGAGACCCAGTACTTC CASSESPGTQETQYF
TRBD2 many TRBJ2-3 TRBV9 TGTGCCAGCAGCGTTGGGATAGCGGGGGTACTGAGCACAGATACGCAGTATTTT CASSVGIAGVLSTDTQYF
- many TRBJ1-5 TRBV7-2 TGTGCCAGCAGCTTAGGGCTTTCTATTTTGGAGCCCCAGCATTTT CASSLGLSILEPQHF
TRBD2 - TRBJ2-3 TRBV11-2 TGTGCCAGCAACAGAGGGCGGGGGGGCACAGATACGCAGTATTTT CASNRGRGGTDTQYF
TRBD1 few TRBJ1-2 TRBV6-5 TGTGCCAGCAGCGCAGACGGACAGGAAGTGGGCGGCTACACCTTC CASSADGQEVGGYTF
TRBD1 many TRBJ2-7 TRBV7-9 TGTGCCAGCAGCGGGCGGACAGGGACGTACGAGCAGTACTTC CASSGRTGTYEQYF
TRBD1 few TRBJ2-6 TRBV7-9 TGTGCCAGCAGCCACACAGGGGGATCATCCTCTGGGGCCAACGTCCTGACTTTC CASSHTGGSSSGANVLTF
- - TRBJ2-3 TRBV20-1 TGCAGTGCTAGAGATCCGGAGGGCCCCCGGACAGATACGCGGTATTTT CSARDPEGPRTDTRYF
TRBD1 many TRBJ1-4 TRBV19 TGTGCCAGTAGTGTAACCCAGGGGGTTGGCGAAAAACTGTTTTTT CASSVTQGVGEKLFF
- - TRBJ2-7 TRBV10-3 TGTGCCATCAGTGAGTCGACAGGCCCCCTCTACGAGCAGTACTTC CAISESTGPLYEQYF
- - TRBJ2-7 TRBV11-2 TGTGCCAGCAGCTTAATACTACCGGGACTGTACTACGAGCAGTACTTC CASSLILPGLYYEQYF
- few TRBJ2-1 TRBV29-1 TGCAGCGTTGAAGTGCTAAGGGGTACGAACAATGAGCAGTTCTTC CSVEVLRGTNNEQFF
- many TRBJ2-3 TRBV14 TGTGCCAGCAGCCAAGTAGGTCGGGAATGGAGAGATACGCAGTATTTT CASSQVGREWRDTQYF
- - TRBJ2-7 TRBV12-3/TRBV12-4 TGTGCCAGCACCTTGGCGGGTCTCGGCGAGCAGTACTTC CASTLAGLGEQYF
- few TRBJ2-5 TRBV12-3/TRBV12-4 TGTGCCAGCAGTTTCTTCGGGGCAACCCAGTACTTC CASSFFGATQYF
- - TRBJ2-7 TRBV7-6 TGTGCCAGCAGCTTAGGTTTGGAGGGCTACGAGCAGTACTTC CASSLGLEGYEQYF
- - TRBJ1-1 TRBV2 TGTGCGATCCCAGTGGAAAGCATGAACACTGAAGCTTTCTTT CAIPVESMNTEAFF
- many TRBJ1-4 TRBV7-9 TGTGCCAGCAGCTTAGATGACAGTGAAAAACTGTTTTTT CASSLDDSEKLFF
- - TRBJ2-3 TRBV2 TGTGCCAGCAGTCACCCTCCCCCAGATACGCAGTATTTT CASSHPPPDTQYF
- many TRBJ1-1 TRBV5-1 TGCGCCAGCAGCTTGTTTCAGTTTGGCGCTGAAGCTTTCTTT CASSLFQFGAEAFF
- few TRBJ2-7 TRBV28 TGTGCCAGCAGTTTCCGTGGAACCAGGAGCTACGAGCAGTACTTC CASSFRGTRSYEQYF
- - TRBJ2-2 TRBV6-5 TGTGCCAGCAGCACGACAGTGGACACCGGGGAGCTGTTTTTT CASSTTVDTGELFF
- - TRBJ2-3 TRBV28 TGTGCCAGCAGTTTATTAGCGGCGGGTACCACAGATACGCAGTATTTT CASSLLAAGTTDTQYF
TRBD1 - TRBJ1-1 TRBV19 TGTGCCAGTAAGGAAACAGGGGGCTTTACTGAAGCTTTCTTT CASKETGGFTEAFF
- - TRBJ2-7 TRBV25-1 TGTGCCAGCAGCGGGGGACTTCGCTACGAGCAGTACTTC CASSGGLRYEQYF